This is a list of T cell receptor beta chains from one sample in a study of breast tumors, draining lymph nodes, adjacent tissues. A single record per CDR3 protein comes from TCRdb applying MiXCR to the multiplex PCR reads. This sample has about 230,000 distinct CDR3 sequences, with roughly 32% found just once. Sequenced sample: axillary lymph node tissue. The receptors originated from a female donor with breast cancer. Some clones in this sample may be carry-over from other donors' samples. The CDR3 runs from the conserved cysteine through the conserved F or W. A D gene is named only where the DNA matches it firmly. Only some rows state a clone size, as once, few, many or a class for expanded clones.

NA	NA	TRBV27	TRBJ2-7	CASSRDSPTYQQYF	TGTGCCAGCAGCCGGGACTCACCTACTTACCAGCAGTACTTC
NA	NA	TRBV7-2	TRBJ2-1	CASSLAGTNEQFF	TGTGCCAGCAGCTTAGCGGGGACTAATGAGCAGTTCTTC
TRBD1	many	TRBV5-1	TRBJ2-1	CATSPGQGANVQFF	TGCGCCACCTCACCGGGACAGGGGGCGAATGTACAGTTCTTC
NA	NA	TRBV7-6	TRBJ1-3	CASSLNRGYEQYFGPGTIYF	NA
NA	NA	TRBV24-1	TRBJ2-6	CATSGANSGANVLTF	TGTGCCACCAGTGGGGCCAACTCTGGGGCCAACGTCCTGACTTTC
NA	NA	TRBV19	TRBJ2-7	CAGTQGGGAYEQYF	TGTGCCGGTACCCAGGGGGGGGGGGCCTACGAGCAGTACTTC
TRBD1	few	TRBV2	TRBJ1-1	CASRVTGPSPEAFF	TGTGCCAGCAGGGTGACAGGGCCCTCGCCTGAAGCTTTCTTT
TRBD2	NA	TRBV6-1	TRBJ2-1	CASSETGRLAGDHNGQFF	TGTGCCAGCAGTGAAACAGGGAGGCTAGCGGGAGATCACAATGGGCAGTTCTTC
TRBD1	NA	TRBV7-9	TRBJ1-3	CASSVPGGGNTIYF	TGTGCCAGCAGCGTCCCAGGGGGGGGAAACACCATATATTTT
TRBD1	many	TRBV19	TRBJ1-5	CASTSQGVGNQPQHF	TGTGCCAGTACCTCACAGGGGGTCGGCAATCAGCCCCAGCATTTT
NA	many	TRBV2	TRBJ2-4	CASSLTGEGIQYF	TGTGCCAGCAGTCTAACAGGGGAGGGCATTCAGTACTTC
NA	many	TRBV9	TRBJ2-5	CASSVGSKQETQSF	TGTGCCAGCAGCGTAGGGTCGAAGCAAGAGACCCAGTCCTTC
NA	NA	TRBV12-3/TRBV12-4	TRBJ1-2	CASSLLAGVYGYTF	TGTGCCAGCAGTTTATTAGCGGGAGTCTATGGCTACACCTTC
NA	many	TRBV9	TRBJ2-3	CASTHGTGTDTQYF	TGTGCCAGCACCCACGGAACGGGCACAGATACGCAGTATTTT
NA	many	TRBV6-2/TRBV6-3	TRBJ2-7	CASSYTQGTYEQYF	TGTGCCAGCAGTTACACTCAGGGAACCTACGAGCAGTACTTC
NA	NA	TRBV27	TRBJ1-1	CASRANRVSAEAFF	TGTGCCAGCAGGGCCAACAGGGTGTCGGCTGAAGCTTTCTTT
TRBD1	many	TRBV11-3	TRBJ2-1	CASSLPDREVNEQFF	TGTGCCAGCAGCTTACCGGACAGGGAAGTGAATGAGCAGTTCTTC
NA	many	TRBV5-4	TRBJ2-7	CASSWGVSSSYEQYF	TGTGCCAGCAGCTGGGGGGTCTCAAGCTCCTACGAGCAGTACTTC
NA	NA	TRBV24-1	TRBJ1-5	CATSEVQGTQPQHF	TGTGCCACCAGTGAGGTACAGGGTACGCAGCCCCAGCATTTT
NA	many	TRBV6-5	TRBJ2-5	CASSPQTGRQETQYF	TGTGCCAGCAGTCCACAGACAGGGAGGCAAGAGACCCAGTACTTC
NA	many	TRBV19	TRBJ1-2	CASSGVSYGYTF	TGTGCCAGTAGTGGGGTCAGCTATGGCTACACCTTC
NA	many	TRBV7-2	TRBJ2-7	CASSSTKLARDEQYF	TGTGCCAGCAGCTCAACCAAACTAGCACGGGACGAGCAGTACTTC
NA	many	TRBV7-2	TRBJ2-1	CASSFGARVNEQFF	TGTGCCAGCAGCTTCGGCGCTCGAGTCAATGAGCAGTTCTTC
TRBD2	many	TRBV7-2	TRBJ2-3	CASRRAGTDTQYF	TGTGCCAGCCGACGAGCGGGAACCGATACGCAGTATTTT
TRBD1	many	TRBV4-2	TRBJ1-2	CASSQTGGKDGYTF	TGTGCCAGCAGCCAAACAGGGGGGAAGGATGGCTACACCTTC
TRBD1	NA	TRBV10-3	TRBJ1-5	CAAQGDFSYEHF	TGTGCCGCCCAGGGGGACTTTAGCTACGAGCATTTT
NA	many	TRBV13	TRBJ1-5	CASSFSAESNQPQHF	TGTGCCAGCAGCTTTTCGGCAGAAAGCAATCAGCCCCAGCATTTT
NA	few	TRBV11-2	TRBJ1-1	CASSLVTGNTEAFF	TGTGCCAGCAGCTTAGTTACAGGGAACACTGAAGCTTTCTTT
NA	NA	TRBV6-1	TRBJ2-2	CARTPTIMWELFF	TGTGCCAGGACGCCGACTATTATGTGGGAGCTGTTTTTT
TRBD2	NA	TRBV11-2	TRBJ2-4	CASSLRTRAKNIQYF	TGTGCCAGCAGCTTAAGGACTAGGGCCAAAAACATTCAGTACTTC
NA	NA	TRBV6-6	TRBJ2-1	CASSHSGTQNEQFF	TGTGCCAGCAGTCACTCTGGGACTCAGAATGAGCAGTTCTTC
TRBD2	many	TRBV5-1	TRBJ2-7	CASSLRGLADTILPYEQYF	TGCGCCAGCAGCTTGAGGGGCCTAGCGGATACGATCCTCCCCTACGAGCAGTACTTC
NA	many	TRBV9	TRBJ2-3	CASSGRGGGDTDTQYF	TGTGCCAGCAGCGGACGTGGGGGGGGCGACACAGATACGCAGTATTTT
NA	many	TRBV7-9	TRBJ2-2	CAEDKPPLAGELFF	TGTGCCGAAGACAAGCCACCTCTCGCCGGGGAGCTGTTTTTT
NA	many	TRBV20-1	TRBJ1-2	CSARAPGSFYGYTF	TGCAGTGCTAGAGCCCCGGGCTCCTTCTATGGCTACACCTTC
NA	NA	TRBV2	TRBJ1-2	CASSGTIHGYTF	TGTGCCAGCTCCGGGACAATCCATGGCTACACCTTC
TRBD1	many	TRBV20-1	TRBJ1-6	CSARDRGGAYNSPLHF	TGCAGTGCTAGAGATCGAGGGGGCGCCTATAATTCACCCCTCCACTTT
NA	NA	TRBV2	TRBJ1-2	CASSGTLGIYDGYTF	TGTGCCAGCAGTGGGACATTGGGGATATACGATGGCTACACCTTC
TRBD1	NA	TRBV9	TRBJ1-4	CASRVNRGSEKLFF	TGTGCCAGCAGGGTGAACAGGGGAAGTGAAAAACTGTTTTTT
NA	NA	TRBV9	TRBJ1-1	CASSVSDPIRTEAFF	TGTGCCAGCAGCGTCTCCGACCCAATCAGGACTGAAGCTTTCTTT
NA	many	TRBV15	TRBJ2-7	CATSRLPVGYEQYF	TGTGCCACCAGCAGGCTACCGGTTGGGTACGAGCAGTACTTC
NA	few	TRBV20-1	TRBJ2-3	CSARDEPLGSSSYNEQYF	TGCAGTGCTAGAGATGAGCCGTTGGGATCGAGCTCCTACAATGAGCAGTATTTT
NA	NA	TRBV2	TRBJ2-1	CASSTRWGDEQFF	TGTGCCAGCAGTACCCGGTGGGGCGATGAGCAGTTCTTC